This TCR beta chain derives from a study of T-cell memory formation after mild COVID-19. Looking at the study overall: Clusters of TCRs were largely donor specific.

cDNA libraries for TCR alpha and TCR beta, carrying sample barcodes and UMIs, came from 5'RACE with constant-segment primers. TCRdb re-derived calls from the 5' RACE reads in MiXCR, one entry per CDR3 protein. Among 75,000 to 90,000 distinct CDR3 sequences, about 15% were seen once, and the ten largest hold 30% to 35%. In this sample, this clonotype turned up many times. With 5 bases clipped from V and 3 bases from J, the junction kept 4 bases outside the gene matches. The CDR3 length is 14 residues. This TCR derives from an adult woman who had mild COVID-19 (a few samples of this study predate the infection). Cell type and time point are not known. The chain combines TRBV12-3 or TRBV12-4 with TRBJ2-5; TRBD2 matches at 9 bases. Material for sequencing was PBMCs or a T cell subset sorted from them (not recorded which). CDR3 DNA: TGTGCCAGCAGTACCATAGCGGGAGAAGAGACCCAGTACTTC. This encodes CASSTIAGEETQYF.